Presented here are 30 T cell receptor beta chains from one specimen sequenced in a study of breast tumors, draining lymph nodes, adjacent tissues. One entry per CDR3 protein, called by TCRdb with MiXCR from the multiplex PCR reads. The sample holds approximately 20,000 distinct CDR3 sequences; 50% are singletons and the top ten take about 8.2%. The specimen was breast tumor tissue. The receptors come from a female donor with breast cancer. Some clones in this sample may be carry-over from other donors' samples.

This clonotype is medium-sized. This may be a read error, as it is one base from a much larger clone. The chain carries TRBV20-1 and TRBJ1-6; D unclear. Germline values: CDR1 DFQATT, CDR2 SNEGSKA (reference sequence). CDR3 size: 12 residues. The CDR3 coding sequence is TGCAGTGCTAGAGCGGCGAATTCACCCCCCCACTTT. This sequence encodes CSARAANSPPHF.

This clonotype was observed a single time. The chain links TRBV6-5 to TRBJ2-3; 7 bases map to TRBD1. CDR1 MNHEY and CDR2 SVGAGI come from the germline V gene. This CDR3 comprises 16 residues. The V segment lost 2 bases and the J segment 1 base; nucleotides outside the gene matches: 6. The CDR3 region has the DNA TGTGCCAGCAGTTACGTAACTACAGGGGGCACAGATACGCAGTATTTT. This translates into CASSYVTTGGTDTQYF.

This clonotype was recorded at least ten times. Its ends do not fully match the called genes, so a read error is possible. This chain links TRBV6-2 or TRBV6-3 with TRBJ2-1; TRBD2 matches at 10 bases. CDR1 MNHEY and CDR2 SVGEGT come from the germline V gene. This CDR3 contains 20 residues. Here the CDR3 DNA reads TGTGCCAGCAGTCACTCGAAACGGGGTAGCGGGAGGAGACCCTACAATGAGCAGTTCTTC. Translation gives CASSHSKRGSGRRPYNEQFF.

This clonotype was observed many times. The chain links TRBV4-2 to TRBJ2-1, with 13 bases fitting TRBD2. The germline gives CDR1 LGHNA, CDR2 YNFKEQ. V dropped 1 base and J dropped 8; count of bases not matched to a gene: 5. This CDR3 contains 16 residues. CDR3 in amino acids: CASSQAGTSGKDEQFF. CDR3 sequence (DNA): TGTGCCAGCAGCCAAGCCGGGACTAGCGGGAAAGATGAGCAGTTCTTC.

Ten or more counts support this clonotype. A single base separates this from a much larger clone, so it may be a read error. J is TRBJ2-1 and V is TRBV7-8; TRBD2 agrees at 9 bases. J lost 4 bases, V lost 7 bases, and 8 bases had no gene match. This CDR3 spans 15 amino acids. From germline, CDR1 is SGHVS and CDR2 FQNEAQ. The CDR3 coding sequence is TGTGCCAGCATAAGGGCTAGCGGGGAGTACAATGAGCAGTTCTTC. Protein sequence: CASIRASGEYNEQFF.

The gene calls are TRBV4-2 and TRBJ1-5; D perhaps matches TRBD1 (5 bases). Trimming removed 3 bases from V and 11 bases from J, with 14 bases in between. This CDR3 has 13 residues. CDR1 and CDR2 (germline): LGHNA, YNFKEQ. For the CDR3, the DNA is TGTGCCAGCAGCCACGTCGTAGGGGAGACCCAGCATTTT. Its protein is CASSHVVGETQHF.

The chain joins TRBV5-6 to TRBJ2-3; 7 bases align to TRBD1. The CDR3 runs 17 residues. V was clipped by 4 bases and J by 5 bases; unmatched bases: 16. Germline values: CDR1 SGHDT, CDR2 YYEEEE. In DNA, the CDR3 is TGTGCCAGCAGCCGGGGTCGACAGGGTGGGTCGCAAGATACGCAGTATTTT. Its protein product is CASSRGRQGGSQDTQYF.

V usage is TRBV30 and J usage is TRBJ1-2; a weak D match, TRBD1 (6 bases). V gave up 3 bases and J gave up 7 bases, with 18 bases separating them. CDR3 length: 14 amino acids. The V gene's germline CDR1 is GTSNPN and CDR2 SVGIG (reference sequence). The CDR3 loop is CAWSEGRGTGGYTF. As DNA, the CDR3 is TGTGCCTGGAGCGAGGGAAGGGGGACCGGTGGCTACACCTTC.

This clonotype came up many times. V is TRBV29-1 and J is TRBJ2-1; perhaps TRBD2 as D (5 bases). V dropped 3 bases and J dropped 0 bases, with 9 bases sitting between them. CDR3 size: 14 residues. CDR1 SQVTM and CDR2 ANQGSEA come from the germline V gene. CDR3 in DNA: TGCAGCGTTGATGCTAGCACCTCCTACAATGAGCAGTTCTTC. It yields the protein CSVDASTSYNEQFF.

The CDR3 DNA is TGTGCCACCAGTGCAGCCCTATCGGATCAGCCCCAGCATTTT. Protein product: CATSAALSDQPQHF. The chain couples TRBV15 to TRBJ1-5; no clear D. The CDR3 loop spans 14 amino acids. Trimming stripped 6 bases from V and 5 bases from J, with 14 bases between. Germline CDR1 is LNHNV and CDR2 is YYDKDF (reference sequence).

The V and J genes are TRBV20-1 and TRBJ1-6; the D gene is possibly TRBD1 (6 bases). Germline loops: CDR1 DFQATT, CDR2 SNEGSKA (reference sequence). This CDR3 spans 15 amino acids. The ends were cut back, 0 bases at V and 6 bases at J, with 12 bases in the middle. The CDR3 coding sequence is TGCAGTGCTAGAGACCCACAGGGTGGTAATTCACCCCTCCACTTT. The encoded protein is CSARDPQGGNSPLHF.

This clonotype was recorded a few times. The rearrangement links TRBV20-1 to TRBJ1-2, with D unclear. Germline-derived CDR1 and CDR2 are DFQATT and SNEGSKA (reference sequence). V lost 3 bases and J 7 bases, leaving 18 bases between the germline ends. This CDR3 spans 14 amino acids. The CDR3 spells CSASHPGDCSGYTF. CDR3 DNA sequence: TGCAGTGCTAGCCACCCCGGAGATTGCTCTGGCTACACCTTC.

This clonotype is a singleton in its sample. The chain employs TRBV7-9 and TRBJ1-6, with D possibly matching TRBD1 (5 bases). With 6 bases removed from V and 7 bases from J, the gap between germline ends came to 13 bases. The CDR3 consists of 14 residues. CDR1 is SEHNR, CDR2 FQNEAQ, per germline (reference sequence). Here the CDR3 reads CASRGGFSNSPLHF. In DNA form, the CDR3 reads TGTGCCAGCAGGGGGGGGTTCAGCAATTCACCCCTCCACTTT.

The DNA of the CDR3 is TGCGCCAGCAGCCTGCCCAAGGGGCAGGGGATATCGTATGGCTACACCTTC. This gives the protein CASSLPKGQGISYGYTF. The chain uses TRBV5-1 and TRBJ1-2; possible D gene TRBD1, 6 bases. CDR3 size: 17 residues. Trimming cost V 4 bases and J 5 bases, with 24 bases left between them. Germline V CDR1 and CDR2: SGHRS, YFSETQ.

The V gene is TRBV7-2, the J gene TRBJ1-6, with D hard to call. CDR3 size: 14 residues. V shed 3 bases and J shed 5 bases, with 8 bases lying between them. Germline-derived CDR1 and CDR2 are SGHTA and FQGNSA. CDR3 nucleotides: TGTGCCAGCAGCTTCTACGCCGATAATTCACCCCTCCACTTT. Its translation: CASSFYADNSPLHF.

The V and J genes are TRBV9 and TRBJ2-5, with TRBD1 as a possible D gene (6 bases). Trimming took off 0 bases at V and 5 bases at J, with 14 bases between the two ends. Germline loops: CDR1 SGDLS, CDR2 YYNGEE. The CDR3 sequence is 15 residues long. The chain's CDR3 is CASSVAGTNWETQYF. The CDR3 DNA is TGTGCCAGCAGCGTAGCTGGGACAAACTGGGAGACCCAGTACTTC.

The chain has TRBV9 and TRBJ1-5; D is unresolved. The CDR3 has 15 amino acids. Per germline, CDR1 SGDLS and CDR2 YYNGEE. V shed 4 bases and J shed 5 bases, with 16 bases lying between them. The CDR3 is CASSPSLGTHQPQHF. CDR3 coding DNA: TGTGCCAGCAGCCCAAGCCTTGGAACCCATCAGCCCCAGCATTTT.

This clonotype is labeled as medium-sized. The V and J genes are TRBV7-2 and TRBJ2-7; 7 bases match TRBD2. After removal of 1 base from V and 0 bases from J, the junction contained 3 bases not matched to a gene. The CDR3 totals 15 residues. In germline, CDR1 is SGHTA, CDR2 FQGNSA. Written as DNA, the CDR3 is TGTGCCAGCAGCTTAGACCGCGGGAGCTCCTACGAGCAGTACTTC. This codes for CASSLDRGSSYEQYF.

V is TRBV20-1 and J is TRBJ2-1; D perhaps matches TRBD1 (7 bases). The CDR3 runs 14 residues. Germline CDR1 and CDR2: DFQATT and SNEGSKA (reference sequence). The V end lost 2 bases, the J end lost 6 bases, and 14 bases lay between the germline ends. The CDR3 reads CSARSPRGANEQFF. The CDR3 nucleotides read TGCAGTGCTAGATCCCCCAGGGGGGCCAATGAGCAGTTCTTC.

This clonotype occurred many times. V is TRBV29-1 and J is TRBJ2-3; the D is unclear. CDR1 is SQVTM, CDR2 ANQGSEA, per germline. This CDR3 has 11 amino acids. Trimming shortened V by 7 bases and J by 5 bases, and 10 bases separated the two germline ends. The CDR3, as DNA: TGCAGCGCCTTACTGGGAGATACGCAGTATTTT. Its protein product is CSALLGDTQYF.

The CDR3 bases are TGTGCCACCAGTGCCAACCCGGCTGCGCCTAGCGGGAGTAAAGAGACCCAGTACTTC. Amino acids: CATSANPAAPSGSKETQYF. The chain links TRBV24-1 to TRBJ2-5; 10 bases map to TRBD2. The CDR3 has 19 amino acids. With 5 bases clipped from V and 3 bases from J, the junction kept 17 bases outside the gene matches. The germline V gene encodes CDR1 KGHDR and CDR2 SFDVKD.

As concerns this clonotype: The CDR3 does not close with the conserved phenylalanine or tryptophan, likely indicating a read error. The chain employs TRBV20-1 and TRBJ1-5; tentative D call: TRBD1 (6 bases). Per germline, CDR1 DFQATT and CDR2 SNEGSKA (reference sequence). V was pared by 3 bases and J by 9 bases, with 18 bases between. This CDR3 is 14 amino acids long. CDR3 loop: CSARGGALTPPQHS. In DNA, the CDR3 is TGCAGTGCTAGGGGGGGGGCTCTTACTCCGCCCCAGCATTCT.

This clonotype was detected ten times or more. V is TRBV2 and J is TRBJ2-1; D might be TRBD2 (6 bases). The ends were cut back, 4 bases at V and 9 bases at J, with 13 bases in the middle. The CDR3 covers 13 residues. CDR1 is SNHLY, CDR2 FYNNEI, per germline. In DNA, the CDR3 is TGTGCCAGCAGTGTTGGGACTTTGGGTGAGCAGTTCTTC. It yields the protein CASSVGTLGEQFF. Using reference TRBV2 and TRBJ2-1 for the parts outside the CDR3, the full variable domain is EPEVTQTPSHQVTQMGQEVILRCVPISNHLYFYWYRQILGQKVEFLVSFYNNEISEKSEIFDDQFSVERPDGSNFTLKIRSTKLEDSAMYFCASSVGTLGEQFFGPGTRLTVL.

The count of this clonotype is one. The CDR3, as DNA: TGTGCCAGCAGCGATAGTCCAGGTACAAGCTCCTACGAGCAGTACTTC. This encodes CASSDSPGTSSYEQYF. The chain employs TRBV7-9 and TRBJ2-7; D gene unclear. V was cut by 5 bases and J by 0 bases, with 17 bases left in between. Germline V gene lookup returns CDR1 SEHNR and CDR2 FQNEAQ (reference sequence). This CDR3 contains 16 residues. Looking up the rest from reference TRBV7-9 and TRBJ2-7 gives the full variable domain: DTGVSQNPRHKITKRGQNVTFRCDPISEHNRLYWYRQTLGQGPEFLTYFQNEAQLEKSRLLSDRFSAERPKGSFSTLEIQRTEQGDSAMYLCASSDSPGTSSYEQYFGPGTRLTVT.

The V gene is TRBV7-9, the J gene TRBJ1-2; D not certain. Trimming cost V 1 base and J 1 base, with 7 bases left between them. CDR3 length: 14 residues. The germline CDR1 and CDR2 sequences are SEHNR and FQNEAQ (reference sequence). The DNA for the CDR3 is TGTGCCAGCAGCTTAGGTAACAGTAACTATGGCTACACCTTC. It codes for CASSLGNSNYGYTF. Based on the CDR3 plus reference TRBV7-9 and TRBJ1-2, the full variable domain is DTGVSQNPRHKITKRGQNVTFRCDPISEHNRLYWYRQTLGQGPEFLTYFQNEAQLEKSRLLSDRFSAERPKGSFSTLEIQRTEQGDSAMYLCASSLGNSNYGYTFGSGTRLTVV.

This clonotype was seen many times. This rearrangement joins TRBV11-2 to TRBJ2-1; TRBD2 agrees at 12 bases. V dropped 4 bases and J dropped 10; count of bases not matched to a gene: 2. The CDR3 has 13 residues. Germline assignment: CDR1 SGHAT and CDR2 FQNNGV. Written as DNA, the CDR3 is TGTGCCAGCAGCTGGACTAGCGGGACGGAGCAGTTCTTC. Translation: CASSWTSGTEQFF. Full variable domain (remainder filled in from reference TRBV11-2 and TRBJ2-1): EAGVAQSPRYKIIEKRQSVAFWCNPISGHATLYWYQQILGQGPKLLIQFQNNGVVDDSQLPKDRFSAERLKGVDSTLKIQPAKLEDSAVYLCASSWTSGTEQFFGPGTRLTVL.

This clonotype was recorded at least ten times. The chain recombines TRBV18 with TRBJ1-5, with D possibly matching TRBD1 (6 bases). CDR1 is KGHSH, CDR2 LQKENI, per germline. This CDR3 is built from 16 residues. The V and J ends lost 3 bases and 1 base respectively, with 13 bases between them. The CDR3 loop reads CASSPSWGQSNQPQHF. The CDR3, as DNA: TGTGCCAGCTCACCGTCATGGGGGCAAAGCAATCAGCCCCAGCATTTT.

Only one count was recorded for this clonotype. The chain carries TRBV27 and TRBJ2-5; possibly TRBD1 or TRBD2 for D (5 bases each). The germline V gene encodes CDR1 MNHEY and CDR2 SMNVEV (reference sequence). This CDR3 has 13 amino acids. Trimming removed 0 bases from V and 5 bases from J, with 7 bases in between. In nucleotides, the CDR3 is TGTGCCAGCAGTTTATCGGGGACGGAGACCCAGTACTTC. Translating gives CASSLSGTETQYF.

Of note for this clonotype: A read error may produce the germline difference seen at one junction end. The chain uses TRBV9 and TRBJ2-1; 12 positions agree with TRBD2. Looked up from germline, CDR1 is SGDLS and CDR2 is YYNGEE. The length of the CDR3 is 16 residues. CDR3 nucleotides: TGTGCCAGCAGCGTGGGGGGACTAGCGGGTCTCAATGCGCAGTCCTTC. It specifies CASSVGGLAGLNAQSF.

The chain combines TRBV12-3 or TRBV12-4 with TRBJ2-3; no clear D. V dropped 3 bases and J dropped 3 bases, with 7 bases sitting between them. The CDR3 spans 13 residues. This CDR3 is CASSFLGTDTQYF. In DNA, the CDR3 is TGTGCCAGCAGTTTTCTGGGGACAGATACGCAGTATTTT.